This T cell receptor (beta chain) was retrieved from a study of beta chain features in type 1 diabetes. Expressed TCRB transcripts were sequenced, since all the RNA that had been isolated was reverse transcribed. Only in-frame clones appear in the TCRdb table, and some are missing; sequencing was by immunoSEQ multiplex PCR. The sample holds roughly 340,000 clones, approximately 13% seen once. Losses at the gene ends were 6 bases for V and 5 bases for J; bases not matched to a gene: 12. Germline loops: CDR1 SNHLY, CDR2 FYNNEI. This CDR3 is 15 amino acids long. Study results and caveats: All four CD4+ subsets from Type 1 diabetes patients carried moderately but significantly shorter TCRB CDR3s. A closer apparent resemblance between naive, central memory and Treg TCRB repertoires was seen in patients than in healthy donors.

This clone was seen more than once but under ten times. Antigen: not known. This receptor was obtained from a woman aged 18-30 years with type 1 diabetes. The sequencing input was naive CD4+ T cells from blood. V gene TRBV2 combines with J gene TRBJ2-7, with 8 bases matching TRBD2. This chain's CDR3 is CASRSGAGAPHEQYF. The CDR3, as DNA: TGTGCCAGCAGGTCGGGAGCGGGAGCCCCCCACGAGCAGTACTTC. The full variable domain, completed using reference TRBV2 and TRBJ2-7, is EPEVTQTPSHQVTQMGQEVILRCVPISNHLYFYWYRQILGQKVEFLVSFYNNEISEKSEIFDDQFSVERPDGSNFTLKIRSTKLEDSAMYFCASRSGAGAPHEQYFGPGTRLTVT.